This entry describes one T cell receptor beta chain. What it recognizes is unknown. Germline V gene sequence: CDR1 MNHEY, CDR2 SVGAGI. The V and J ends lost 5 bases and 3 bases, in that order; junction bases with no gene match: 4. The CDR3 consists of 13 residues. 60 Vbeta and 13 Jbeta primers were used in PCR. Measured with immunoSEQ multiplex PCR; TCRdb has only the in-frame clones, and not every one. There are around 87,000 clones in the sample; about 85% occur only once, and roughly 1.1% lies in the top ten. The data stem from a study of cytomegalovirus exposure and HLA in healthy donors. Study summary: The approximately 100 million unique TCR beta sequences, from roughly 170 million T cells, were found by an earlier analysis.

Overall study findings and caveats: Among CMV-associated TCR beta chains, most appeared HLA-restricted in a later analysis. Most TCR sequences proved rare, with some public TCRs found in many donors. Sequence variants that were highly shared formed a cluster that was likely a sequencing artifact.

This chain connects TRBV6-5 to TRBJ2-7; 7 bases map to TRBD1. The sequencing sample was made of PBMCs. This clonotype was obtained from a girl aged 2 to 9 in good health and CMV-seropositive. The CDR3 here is CASSQGVIYEQYF. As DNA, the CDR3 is TGTGCCAGCAGTCAGGGGGTGATCTACGAGCAGTACTTC.